This T cell receptor beta chain was captured in a study of OX40 agonist ivuxolimab in advanced cancers. Method: immunoSEQ multiplex PCR; TCRdb's copy keeps in-frame clones and lacks some. The sample carries 55,000 to 75,000 clones, around 84% recorded once. CDR1 and CDR2 (germline): KGHSH, LQKENI. V shed 4 bases and J 3 bases; nucleotides not matched to a gene: 0. This CDR3 spans 14 amino acids. The sample in question was CD4+ or CD8+ T cells sorted from blood, obtained in a trial of the OX40 agonist ivuxolimab. This chain links TRBV18 with TRBJ2-2; TRBD1 matches at 9 bases. The clonotype comes from an adult with an advanced solid tumor such as melanoma, head and neck, liver or kidney cancer. CDR3 coding DNA: TGTGCCAGCTCACGGGACAGGGACACCGGGGAGCTGTTTTTT. Translating it yields CASSRDRDTGELFF.